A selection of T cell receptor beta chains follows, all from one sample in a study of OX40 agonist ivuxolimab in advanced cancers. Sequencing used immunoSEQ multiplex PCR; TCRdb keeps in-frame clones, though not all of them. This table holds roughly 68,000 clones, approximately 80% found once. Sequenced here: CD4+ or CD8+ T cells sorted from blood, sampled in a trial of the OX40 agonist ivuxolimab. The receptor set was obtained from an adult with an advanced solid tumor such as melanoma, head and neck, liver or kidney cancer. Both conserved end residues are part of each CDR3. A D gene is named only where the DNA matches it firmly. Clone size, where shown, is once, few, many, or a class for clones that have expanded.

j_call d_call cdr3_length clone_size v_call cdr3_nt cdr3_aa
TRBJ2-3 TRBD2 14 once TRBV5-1 TGCGCCAGCCAGAGCGGGGCCCCCACAGATACGCAGTATTTT CASQSGAPTDTQYF
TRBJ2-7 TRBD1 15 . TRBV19 TGTGCCAGTAGTTCTAGACAGGGCGGCATATACGAGCAGTACTTC CASSSRQGGIYEQYF
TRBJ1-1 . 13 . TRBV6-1 TGTGCCAGCAGTGGTTCGTTCGAGACTGAAGCTTTCTTT CASSGSFETEAFF
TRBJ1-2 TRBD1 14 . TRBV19 TGTGCCAGTAGTATATGGACAGGGGGGGATGGCTACACCTTC CASSIWTGGDGYTF
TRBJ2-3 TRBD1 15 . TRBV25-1 TGTGCCAGCAGTGACGACAGGGGGTCAGGAGATACGCAGTATTTT CASSDDRGSGDTQYF
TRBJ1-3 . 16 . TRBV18 TGTGCCAGCTCACCTCCGGGACACAGCTCTGGAAACACCATATATTTT CASSPPGHSSGNTIYF
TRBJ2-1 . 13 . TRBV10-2 TGCGCCAGCAGTGCAGGGAACTACAATGAGCAGTTCTTC CASSAGNYNEQFF
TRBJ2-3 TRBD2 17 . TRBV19 TGTGCCAGTAGTATCCCCACTAGCGGGACTTTCACAGATACGCAGTATTTT CASSIPTSGTFTDTQYF
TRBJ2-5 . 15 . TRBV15 TGTGCCACCAGCAGAGTGGGGGAACTAACTAAGACCCAGTACTTC CATSRVGELTKTQYF
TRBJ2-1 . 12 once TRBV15 TGTGCCACCAGCAGAGATGGCAGTGCGCAGTTCTTC CATSRDGSAQFF
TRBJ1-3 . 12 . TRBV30 TGTGCCAGTTCCAACTCTGGAAACACCATATATTTT CASSNSGNTIYF
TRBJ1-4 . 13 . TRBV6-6 TGTGCCAGCAGTTACCCCCACGGGGAAAAACTGTTTTTT CASSYPHGEKLFF
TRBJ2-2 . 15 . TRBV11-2 TGTGCCAGCAGCTTAGGGTCGGTGGACACCGGGGAGCTGTTTTTT CASSLGSVDTGELFF
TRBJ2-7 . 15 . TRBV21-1 TGTGCCAGCAACGGACGGAAGCCATCGGCCTACGAGCAGTACTTC CASNGRKPSAYEQYF
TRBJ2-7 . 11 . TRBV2 TGTGCCAGCAGAGCTAGGGGCGAGCAGTACTTC CASRARGEQYF
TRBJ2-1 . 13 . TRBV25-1 TGTGCCAGCGCGGGCCTGAGCCACAATGAGCAGTTCTTC CASAGLSHNEQFF
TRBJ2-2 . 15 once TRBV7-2 TGTGCCAGCAGCTTAGGGCGAGTATCGACCGGGGAGCTGTTTTTT CASSLGRVSTGELFF
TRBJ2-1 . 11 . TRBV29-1 TGCAGCGGCCAGGTTTACAATGAGCAGTTCTTC CSGQVYNEQFF
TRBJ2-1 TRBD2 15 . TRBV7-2 TGTGCCAGCAGCTTAGACGGCGGGGGGTTTTATGAGCAGTTCTTC CASSLDGGGFYEQFF
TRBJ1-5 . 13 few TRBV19 TGTGCCAGTAGTTCGCAGAGCAATCAGCCCCAGCATTTT CASSSQSNQPQHF
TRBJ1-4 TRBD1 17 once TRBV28 TGTGCCAGCATTTCCGGGACAGGGTTCGCAACTAATGAAAAACTGTTTTTT CASISGTGFATNEKLFF
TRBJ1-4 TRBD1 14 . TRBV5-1 TGCGCCAGCAAGACGGGACAGACTAATGAAAAACTGTTTTTT CASKTGQTNEKLFF
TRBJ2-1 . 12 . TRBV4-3 TGCGCCAGCAGCCAAGAGACGAGGGAGCAGTTCTTC CASSQETREQFF
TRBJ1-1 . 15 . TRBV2 TGTGCCAGCAGTCGGGCAGGGAATACCCACACTGAAGCTTTCTTT CASSRAGNTHTEAFF
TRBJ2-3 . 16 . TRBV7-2 TGTGCCAGCAGCTTCTCTATCGGGAGTCGGGAGGATACGCAGTATTTT CASSFSIGSREDTQYF
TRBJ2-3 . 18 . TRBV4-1 TGCGCCAGCAGCCTCCGGGGGACCACTAGCTCGAGCACAGATACGCAGTATTTT CASSLRGTTSSSTDTQYF
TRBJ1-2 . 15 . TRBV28 TGTGCCAGCAGTTTAGGTGACAGCCCCCCCTATGGCTACACCTTC CASSLGDSPPYGYTF
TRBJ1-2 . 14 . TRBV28 TGTGCCAGCAGTTTACTGGGGGGGAACTATGGCTACACCTTC CASSLLGGNYGYTF
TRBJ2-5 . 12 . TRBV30 TGTGCCTGGAGCGGCCGGGGAGAGACCCAGTACTTC CAWSGRGETQYF
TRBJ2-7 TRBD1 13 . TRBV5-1 TGCGCCAGCAGCTTATCCGGGACAGGCGAGCAGTACTTC CASSLSGTGEQYF
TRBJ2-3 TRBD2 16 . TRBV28 TGTGCCAGCAGTTTATCCGGGAGGGGGTTGAGGGATACGCAGTATTTT CASSLSGRGLRDTQYF
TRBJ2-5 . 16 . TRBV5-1 TGCGCCAGCAGCTTGGACGGGACAAATTATCAAGAGACCCAGTACTTC CASSLDGTNYQETQYF
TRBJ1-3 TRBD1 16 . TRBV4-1 TGCGCCAGCAGCCTGCGGGTGATGGGACAGGGGGACACCATATATTTT CASSLRVMGQGDTIYF
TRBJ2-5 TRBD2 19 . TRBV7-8 TGTGCCAGCAGCCCCAAGCGAGTTTGGCTAGCGGGTCTCCAAGAGACCCAGTACTTC CASSPKRVWLAGLQETQYF
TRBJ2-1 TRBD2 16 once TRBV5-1 TGCGCCAGCAGCCAGCTAGCGGGAGTCTCCTACAATGAGCAGTTCTTC CASSQLAGVSYNEQFF
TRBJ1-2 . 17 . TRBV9 TGTGCCAGCAGCCAGCCCATTAGGGAGGGACACCTCTATGGCTACACCTTC CASSQPIREGHLYGYTF
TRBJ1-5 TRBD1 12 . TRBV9 TGTGCCAGCAGCAAGGGACAGGGGCCCCAGCATTTT CASSKGQGPQHF
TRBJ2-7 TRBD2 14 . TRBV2 TGTGCCAGCAGTGAGCTAGCGGGAGTTCTCGAGCAGTACTTC CASSELAGVLEQYF
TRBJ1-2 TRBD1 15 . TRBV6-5 TGTGCCAGCAGTCGTACCGGGACAGCTAACTATGGCTACACCTTC CASSRTGTANYGYTF
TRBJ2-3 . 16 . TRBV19 TGTGCCAGTACCCCTCAGCAAGGGTTGGGGCCAGATACGCAGTATTTT CASTPQQGLGPDTQYF
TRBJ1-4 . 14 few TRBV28 TGTGCCAGCAGCACCTTCGGAAAGAATGAAAAACTGTTTTTT CASSTFGKNEKLFF
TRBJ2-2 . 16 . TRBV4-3 TGCGCCAGCAGTCCCAGACGGTCCCTTGATGCCGGGGAGCTGTTTTTT CASSPRRSLDAGELFF
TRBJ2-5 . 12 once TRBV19 TGTGCCAGTAGTATAGACAGGCAGACCCAGTACTTC CASSIDRQTQYF
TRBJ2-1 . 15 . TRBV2 TGTGCCAGCATTCTGGACAGTTACTCCTACAATGAGCAGTTCTTC CASILDSYSYNEQFF
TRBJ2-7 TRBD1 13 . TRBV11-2 TGTGCCAGCAGCTTAGGATACAGGGGCGAGCAGTACTTC CASSLGYRGEQYF
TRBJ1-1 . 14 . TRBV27 TGTGCCAGCAGTCCCGATGGACCTGGAACTAAAGCTTTCTTT CASSPDGPGTKAFF
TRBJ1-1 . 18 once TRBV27 TGTGCCAGCAGTTTAAGGCCTGGGGGATTCCTAGGGAACACTGAAGCTTTCTTT CASSLRPGGFLGNTEAFF
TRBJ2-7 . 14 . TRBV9 TGTGCCAGCAGCGGGGAGCGAGGGGTCTACGAGCAGTACTTC CASSGERGVYEQYF
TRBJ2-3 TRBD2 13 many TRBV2 TGTGCCAGCGGTACGCTAGCGGGAGATACGCAGTATTTT CASGTLAGDTQYF
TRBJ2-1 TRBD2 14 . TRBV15 TGTGCCACCAGCAGGCTAGCGGAGTTAAATGAGCAGTTCTTC CATSRLAELNEQFF
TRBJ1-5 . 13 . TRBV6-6 TGTGCCAGCAGTGCCGGACAAGGGCAGCCCCAGCATTTT CASSAGQGQPQHF